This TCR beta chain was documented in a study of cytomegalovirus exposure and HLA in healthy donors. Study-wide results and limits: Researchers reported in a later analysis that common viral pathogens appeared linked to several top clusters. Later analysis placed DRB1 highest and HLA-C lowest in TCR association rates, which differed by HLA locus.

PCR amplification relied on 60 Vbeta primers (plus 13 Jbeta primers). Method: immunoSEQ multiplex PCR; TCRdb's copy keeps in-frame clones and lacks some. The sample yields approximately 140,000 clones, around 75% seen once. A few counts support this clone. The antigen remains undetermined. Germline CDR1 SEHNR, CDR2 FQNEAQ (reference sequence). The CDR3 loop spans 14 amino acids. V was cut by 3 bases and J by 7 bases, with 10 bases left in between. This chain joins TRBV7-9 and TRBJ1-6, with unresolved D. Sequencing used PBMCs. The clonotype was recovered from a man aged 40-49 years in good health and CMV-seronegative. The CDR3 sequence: CASSFGVTNSPLHF. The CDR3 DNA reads TGTGCCAGCAGCTTTGGAGTGACGAATTCACCCCTCCACTTT.